One sample yielded the 29 T cell receptor beta chains listed below, sequenced in a study of cytomegalovirus exposure and HLA in healthy donors. Use of 60 Vbeta and 13 Jbeta primers characterized the PCR. Profiled with immunoSEQ multiplex PCR; TCRdb holds only in-frame clones, not every one. The data show around 130,000 clones, 65% to 85% seen once. The material sequenced was PBMCs. The receptors come from a middle-aged woman in good health and CMV-seropositive.

The V gene is TRBV16, the J gene TRBJ1-1; 9 nucleotides align to TRBD1. Germline V lookup: CDR1 KGHSY, CDR2 FQNENV. The CDR3 contains 14 residues. V was pared by 4 bases and J by 7 bases, with 7 bases of the junction left unmatched. This chain's CDR3 is CASSRPGQGIEAFF. The CDR3 DNA sequence: TGTGCCAGCAGCCGACCGGGACAGGGAATTGAAGCTTTCTTT. Looking up the rest from reference TRBV16 and TRBJ1-1 gives the full variable domain: GEEVAQTPKHLVRGEGQKAKLYCAPIKGHSYVFWYQQVLKNEFKFLISFQNENVFDETGMPKERFSAKCLPNSPCSLEIQATKLEDSAVYFCASSRPGQGIEAFFGQGTRLTVV.

This clone was counted a single time. The chain couples TRBV7-2 to TRBJ1-1; D uncertain. The CDR3 is 14 residues long. V was shortened by 5 bases and J by 0 bases, with 10 bases between the two germline ends. In germline, CDR1 is SGHTA, CDR2 FQGNSA. In nucleotides, the CDR3 is TGTGCCAGCAGCCTCATCCGGTTGAACACTGAAGCTTTCTTT. Translated: CASSLIRLNTEAFF.

The rearrangement uses TRBV19 and TRBJ1-1; D gene uncertain. Per germline, CDR1 LNHDA and CDR2 SQIVND (reference sequence). CDR3 length: 18 residues. Between the trimmed V and J ends, which lost 4 bases and 2 bases, there was a span of 23 bases. The CDR3 bases are TGTGCCAGTAGTAACCCCCGGACCGATCGGGGTGGAAACACTGAAGCTTTCTTT. This codes for CASSNPRTDRGGNTEAFF.

V and J are TRBV7-9 and TRBJ2-7; 7 nucleotides match TRBD1. Trimming at V came to 5 bases and at J to 3 bases, leaving 7 bases not matched to a gene. The V gene's germline CDR1 is SEHNR and CDR2 FQNEAQ (reference sequence). The CDR3 runs to 14 residues. The CDR3 loop is CASSPAGTVYEQYF. In DNA, the CDR3 is TGTGCCAGCAGCCCTGCCGGGACAGTCTACGAGCAGTACTTC.

The chain has TRBV28 and TRBJ2-7, with D hard to call. Germline CDR1 is MDHEN and CDR2 is SYDVKM. The CDR3 is 13 amino acids. Trimming pared 2 bases from V and 3 bases from J, leaving 8 bases between. The CDR3, as DNA: TGTGCCAGCAGTTTACAGGTTCTCTACGAGCAGTACTTC. Amino acids: CASSLQVLYEQYF.

As concerns this clone: This same CDR3 is encoded by further DNA sequences in the sample. The rearrangement joins TRBV6-6 to TRBJ2-7; 12 bases agree with TRBD1. V lost 7 bases to trimming and J lost 10 bases; unmatched junction nucleotides: 11. This CDR3 comprises 14 residues. The germline V gene encodes CDR1 MNHNY and CDR2 SVGAGI (reference sequence). The CDR3 is CASNPGTGGGEQYF. DNA of the CDR3: TGTGCCAGCAATCCCGGGACAGGGGGCGGGGAACAGTACTTC.

The chain carries TRBV27 and TRBJ1-1, with D possibly being TRBD1 (5 bases). The CDR3 is made up of 14 amino acids. Deletions cut 3 bases from V and 1 base from J, with 9 bases between. Germline loops: CDR1 MNHEY, CDR2 SMNVEV (reference sequence). The DNA of the CDR3 is TGTGCCAGCAGTTTTTCCAGGGAGAACACTGAAGCTTTCTTT. Translating it yields CASSFSRENTEAFF.

V usage is TRBV7-3 and J usage is TRBJ2-2; D perhaps matches TRBD1 (6 bases). The V and J ends lost 6 bases and 3 bases respectively, with 14 bases between them. The CDR3 runs 15 residues. Germline V gives CDR1 SGHTA, CDR2 FQGTGA. As DNA, the CDR3 is TGTGCCAGCAGTCGCGACAGGACCGACACCGGGGAGCTGTTTTTT. It codes for CASSRDRTDTGELFF.

V and J are TRBV7-8 and TRBJ1-4; 7 bases align to TRBD1. V was pared by 2 bases and J by 4 bases, with 4 bases of the junction left unmatched. CDR1 is SGHVS, CDR2 FQNEAQ, per germline. The CDR3 runs to 15 residues. The CDR3 protein is CASSLSRQGNEKLFF. The DNA for the CDR3 is TGTGCCAGCAGCTTATCCCGACAGGGTAATGAAAAACTGTTTTTT.

The chain couples TRBV7-9 to TRBJ1-2; D is possibly TRBD1 (6 bases). The CDR3 sequence is 13 residues long. V was pared by 8 bases and J by 6 bases, with 16 bases between. Germline V CDR1 and CDR2: SEHNR, FQNEAQ (reference sequence). This CDR3 reads CASAGGGGNGYTF. CDR3 sequence (DNA): TGTGCCAGCGCGGGGGGCGGTGGAAATGGCTACACCTTC.

CDR3 DNA sequence: TGTGCCAGCAGTAACCTTGAGCGGGAGGTTTTTTACGAGCAGTACTTC. The encoded protein is CASSNLEREVFYEQYF. V is TRBV28 and J is TRBJ2-7, with 9 bases matching TRBD2. V lost 5 bases, J lost 4 bases, and 12 bases stayed unmatched. The CDR3 is 16 residues long. The germline gives CDR1 MDHEN, CDR2 SYDVKM.

The chain has TRBV7-9 and TRBJ2-7, with 7 nucleotides matching TRBD2. Germline-derived CDR1 and CDR2 are SEHNR and FQNEAQ (reference sequence). The V gene end was trimmed by 3 bases and the J gene end by 5 bases; junction bases not matched to a gene: 1. This CDR3 has 12 amino acids. The CDR3 here is CASSFTSDEQYF. CDR3 bases: TGTGCCAGCAGCTTCACTAGCGACGAGCAGTACTTC.

The rearrangement links TRBV4-2 to TRBJ2-1, with 9 nucleotides matching TRBD2. The CDR3 has 18 residues. V lost 5 bases, J lost 5 bases, and 16 bases stayed unmatched. Germline CDR1 reads LGHNA; CDR2 reads YNFKEQ. The CDR3 coding sequence is TGTGCCAGCAGCTTTCGGGGGTTAGCGGGAGATGGGAACAATGAGCAGTTCTTC. Translated: CASSFRGLAGDGNNEQFF.

This clone was seen only a few times. This rearrangement joins TRBV4-2 to TRBJ1-2; no clear D gene. The CDR3 loop spans 14 amino acids. The ends were cut back, 4 bases at V and 1 base at J, with 10 bases in the middle. Germline lookup yields CDR1 LGHNA and CDR2 YNFKEQ. DNA for the CDR3: TGTGCCAGCAGCCCGCTCGAGGGTAACTATGGCTACACCTTC. This codes for CASSPLEGNYGYTF.

The V call is TRBV10-3, the J call TRBJ2-3; 9 nucleotides match TRBD1. The CDR3 has 14 amino acids. Per germline, CDR1 ENHRY and CDR2 SYGVKD. Trimming removed 7 bases from V and 0 bases from J; junction bases left unmatched: 2. The CDR3 coding sequence is TGTGCCATCACGGACAGGGGCAGCACAGATACGCAGTATTTT. It specifies CAITDRGSTDTQYF.

J is TRBJ2-1 and V is TRBV29-1; 8 bases match TRBD2. V was clipped by 0 bases and J by 6 bases; unmatched bases: 4. The CDR3 extends over 14 amino acids. The germline V gene has CDR1 SQVTM and CDR2 ANQGSEA. CDR3 nucleotides: TGCAGCGTTGAAGATAAGCGGGAGTCCAATGAGCAGTTCTTC. Translated: CSVEDKRESNEQFF.

The rearrangement joins TRBV19 to TRBJ1-4; D might be TRBD1 (6 bases). The germline CDR1 and CDR2 sequences are LNHDA and SQIVND (reference sequence). The ends were cut back, 5 bases at V and 0 bases at J, with 16 bases in the middle. The CDR3 consists of 17 residues. CDR3 coding DNA: TGTGCCAGTAGTCCGAGAATACGGACAGCAACTAATGAAAAACTGTTTTTT. Encoded protein: CASSPRIRTATNEKLFF.

This clone was recorded a few times. This chain uses TRBV29-1 with TRBJ2-1; the match to TRBD2 covers 9 bases. Germline CDR1 is SQVTM and CDR2 is ANQGSEA. V lost 3 bases and J lost 5; bases outside the gene matches: 5. The CDR3 consists of 14 residues. In DNA form, the CDR3 reads TGCAGCGTTGAGCCAGCGGGAGGCCACAATGAGCAGTTCTTC. Residues: CSVEPAGGHNEQFF.

The gene calls are TRBV4-1 and TRBJ1-1; the D is unclear. The CDR3 spans 16 residues. Trimming removed 2 bases at V and 1 base at J, with 14 bases between. Germline-derived CDR1 and CDR2 are MGHRA and YSYEKL. In DNA form, the CDR3 reads TGCGCCAGCAGCCAAACCCAGACACCCCGGAACACTGAAGCTTTCTTT. Protein: CASSQTQTPRNTEAFF.

This rearrangement joins TRBV10-3 to TRBJ2-5; 9 bases align to TRBD1. The V and J ends lost 5 bases and 2 bases, in that order; junction bases with no gene match: 3. The CDR3 covers 14 residues. Germline V gene data show CDR1 as ENHRY and CDR2 as SYGVKD. CDR3 amino acids: CAISTGTGQETQYF. In DNA, the CDR3 is TGTGCCATCAGTACCGGGACAGGGCAAGAGACCCAGTACTTC.

V is TRBV9 and J is TRBJ1-2; TRBD1 might be the D (6 bases). The CDR3 is 15 amino acids. Germline CDR1 and CDR2: SGDLS and YYNGEE. Deletions cut 0 bases from V and 3 bases from J, with 12 bases between. CDR3 sequence (DNA): TGTGCCAGCAGCGTAGGAAGTACAGGGTACTATGGCTACACCTTC. Its translation is CASSVGSTGYYGYTF.

This clone has a handful of counts. The chain employs TRBV5-1 and TRBJ2-7; TRBD2 matches 9 bases. CDR1 and CDR2 from the germline V gene are SGHRS and YFSETQ. The CDR3 consists of 18 residues. V was clipped by 3 bases and J by 3 bases; unmatched bases: 16. The DNA of the CDR3 is TGCGCCAGCAGCTCGGGGGTAGCGGGAGTGGGGTACGACTACGAGCAGTACTTC. Translating it yields CASSSGVAGVGYDYEQYF.

This clone was seen only a few times. The chain has TRBV5-6 and TRBJ1-4; 9 bases map to TRBD1. The J segment lost 8 bases and the V segment lost 0 bases, leaving 5 bases of the junction unmatched. The CDR3 length is 15 residues. Germline loops: CDR1 SGHDT, CDR2 YYEEEE. The CDR3: CASSLGGTGREKLFF. CDR3 coding DNA: TGTGCCAGCAGCTTGGGCGGGACAGGGAGAGAAAAACTGTTTTTT.

There are a few counts of this clone. The chain links TRBV4-3 to TRBJ2-2, with D perhaps TRBD1 (6 bases). V was clipped by 8 bases and J by 0 bases, with 13 bases between them. The CDR3 has 15 residues. The germline V gene has CDR1 LGHNA and CDR2 YSLEER. The CDR3 coding sequence is TGCGCCAGCGGGGGCCAGACCACGAACACCGGGGAGCTGTTTTTT. This translates into CASGGQTTNTGELFF.

The J gene is TRBJ2-7, the V gene TRBV6-1; TRBD2 agrees at 8 bases. V gave up 0 bases and J gave up 6 bases; unmatched junction bases: 7. CDR3 length: 15 amino acids. Germline assignment: CDR1 MNHNS and CDR2 SASEGT. CDR3 sequence (DNA): TGTGCCAGCAGTGAAGCTAGCGGGGTTGTCGGCGAGCAGTACTTC. It specifies CASSEASGVVGEQYF.

The chain has TRBV5-4 and TRBJ2-6; 8 bases line up with TRBD1. The CDR3 has 17 amino acids. Germline assignment: CDR1 SGHNT and CDR2 YYREEE (reference sequence). V lost 6 bases and J lost 0; bases outside the gene matches: 8. CDR3 amino acids: CASNFRDRFSGANVLTF. The DNA for the CDR3 is TGTGCCAGCAACTTCCGGGACAGGTTCTCTGGGGCCAACGTCCTGACTTTC.

This clone has only a few counts. This chain uses TRBV4-3 with TRBJ1-1; D remains ambiguous. V gave up 3 bases and J gave up 1 base, with 6 bases separating them. This CDR3 is 13 amino acids long. Germline V gene lookup returns CDR1 LGHNA and CDR2 YSLEER. CDR3 amino acids: CASSHTGNTEAFF. Written as DNA, the CDR3 is TGCGCCAGCAGCCACACCGGGAACACTGAAGCTTTCTTT.

The V and J genes are TRBV6-1 and TRBJ2-1; 7 bases match TRBD2. This CDR3 is built from 15 residues. Germline V gene data show CDR1 as MNHNS and CDR2 as SASEGT. J lost 3 bases, V lost 6 bases, and 8 bases had no gene match. The DNA of the CDR3 is TGTGCCAGCAGCGGGGAAGCGGGATTCTACAATGAGCAGTTCTTC. Its translation: CASSGEAGFYNEQFF.

The J gene is TRBJ2-5, the V gene TRBV5-1; D is unresolved. Per germline, CDR1 SGHRS and CDR2 YFSETQ. Deletions cut 3 bases from V and 5 bases from J, with 5 bases between. The CDR3 loop spans 11 amino acids. The CDR3, as DNA: TGCGCCAGCAGCTACCGGGAGACCCAGTACTTC. It yields the protein CASSYRETQYF.